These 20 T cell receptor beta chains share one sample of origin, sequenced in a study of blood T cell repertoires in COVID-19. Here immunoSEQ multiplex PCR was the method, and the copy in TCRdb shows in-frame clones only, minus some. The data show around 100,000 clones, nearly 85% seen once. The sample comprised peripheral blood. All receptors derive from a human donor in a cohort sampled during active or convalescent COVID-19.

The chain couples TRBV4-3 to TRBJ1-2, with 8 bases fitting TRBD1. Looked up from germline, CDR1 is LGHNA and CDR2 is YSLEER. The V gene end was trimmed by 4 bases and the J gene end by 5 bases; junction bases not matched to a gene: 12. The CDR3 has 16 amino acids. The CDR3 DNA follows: TGCGCCAGCAGCCCCTCAAGGACAGGGAGAGTTTATGGCTACACCTTC. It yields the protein CASSPSRTGRVYGYTF.

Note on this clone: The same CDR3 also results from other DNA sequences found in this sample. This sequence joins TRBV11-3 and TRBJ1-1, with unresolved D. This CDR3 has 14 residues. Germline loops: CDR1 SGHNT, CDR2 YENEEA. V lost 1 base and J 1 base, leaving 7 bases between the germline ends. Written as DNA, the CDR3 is TGTGCCAGCAGCTTAGGGCGGGCGAACACTGAAGCTTTCTTT. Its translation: CASSLGRANTEAFF.

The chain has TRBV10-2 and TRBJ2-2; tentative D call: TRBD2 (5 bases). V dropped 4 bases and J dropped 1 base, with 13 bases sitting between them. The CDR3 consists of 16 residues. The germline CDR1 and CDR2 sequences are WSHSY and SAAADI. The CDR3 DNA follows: TGCGCCAGCAGTGTACGGAGGCTACGGAACACCGGGGAGCTGTTTTTT. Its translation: CASSVRRLRNTGELFF.

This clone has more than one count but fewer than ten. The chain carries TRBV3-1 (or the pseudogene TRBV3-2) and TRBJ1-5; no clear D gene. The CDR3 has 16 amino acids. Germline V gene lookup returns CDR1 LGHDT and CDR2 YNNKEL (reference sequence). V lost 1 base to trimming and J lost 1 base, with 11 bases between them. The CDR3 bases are TGTGCCAGCAGCCAAGGCAGAACCAGGAGCAATCAGCCCCAGCATTTT. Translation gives CASSQGRTRSNQPQHF.

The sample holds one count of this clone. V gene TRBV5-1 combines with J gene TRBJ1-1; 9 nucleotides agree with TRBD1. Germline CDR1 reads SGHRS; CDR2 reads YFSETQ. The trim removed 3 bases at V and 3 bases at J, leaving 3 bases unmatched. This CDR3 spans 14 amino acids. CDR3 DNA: TGCGCCAGCAGCTACAGGGGGCCGGACACTGAAGCTTTCTTT. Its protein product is CASSYRGPDTEAFF.

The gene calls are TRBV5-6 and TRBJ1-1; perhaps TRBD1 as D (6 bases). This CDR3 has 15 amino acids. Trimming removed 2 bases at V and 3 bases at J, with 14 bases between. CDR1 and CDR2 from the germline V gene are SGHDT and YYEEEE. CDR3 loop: CASSLLGGRDTEAFF. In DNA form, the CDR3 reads TGTGCCAGCAGCTTATTAGGGGGTAGGGACACTGAAGCTTTCTTT.

CDR3 sequence (DNA): TGCGCCAGCAGCCGGGGGCAGGGGGCAGGGAGCAATCAGCCCCAGCATTTT. Its translation is CASSRGQGAGSNQPQHF. This sequence joins TRBV5-1 and TRBJ1-5; 8 bases are a match to TRBD1. V shed 4 bases, J shed 1 base, and the junction held 10 bases outside the gene matches. Germline CDR1 reads SGHRS; CDR2 reads YFSETQ. The CDR3 totals 17 residues.

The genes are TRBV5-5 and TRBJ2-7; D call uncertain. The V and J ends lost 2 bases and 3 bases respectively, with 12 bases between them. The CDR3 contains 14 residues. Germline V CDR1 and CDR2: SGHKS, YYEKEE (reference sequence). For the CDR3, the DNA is TGTGCCAGCAGCTTAGTGGGTAGGAGCTACGAGCAGTACTTC. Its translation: CASSLVGRSYEQYF.

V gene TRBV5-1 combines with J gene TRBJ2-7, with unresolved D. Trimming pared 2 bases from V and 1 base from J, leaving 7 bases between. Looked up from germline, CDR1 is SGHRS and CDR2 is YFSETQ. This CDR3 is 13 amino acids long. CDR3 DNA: TGCGCCAGCAGCTTCCCGGGTTCCTACGAGCAGTACTTC. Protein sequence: CASSFPGSYEQYF. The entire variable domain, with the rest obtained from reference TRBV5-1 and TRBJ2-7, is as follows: KAGVTQTPRYLIKTRGQQVTLSCSPISGHRSVSWYQQTPGQGLQFLFEYFSETQRNKGNFPGRFSGRQFSNSRSEMNVSTLELGDSALYLCASSFPGSYEQYFGPGTRLTVT.

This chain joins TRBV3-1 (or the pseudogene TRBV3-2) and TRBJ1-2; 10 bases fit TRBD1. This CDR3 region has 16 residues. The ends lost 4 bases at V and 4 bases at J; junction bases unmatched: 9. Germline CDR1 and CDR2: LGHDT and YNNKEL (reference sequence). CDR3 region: CASSPRTGGNFYGYTF. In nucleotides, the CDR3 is TGTGCCAGCAGCCCCCGGACAGGGGGTAATTTCTATGGCTACACCTTC.

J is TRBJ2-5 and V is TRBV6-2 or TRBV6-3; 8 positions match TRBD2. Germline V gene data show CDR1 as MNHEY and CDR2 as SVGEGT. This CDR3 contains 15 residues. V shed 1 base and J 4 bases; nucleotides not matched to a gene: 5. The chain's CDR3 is CASSYLRGVRETQYF. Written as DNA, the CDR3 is TGTGCCAGCAGTTACTTGCGGGGGGTTAGAGAGACCCAGTACTTC.

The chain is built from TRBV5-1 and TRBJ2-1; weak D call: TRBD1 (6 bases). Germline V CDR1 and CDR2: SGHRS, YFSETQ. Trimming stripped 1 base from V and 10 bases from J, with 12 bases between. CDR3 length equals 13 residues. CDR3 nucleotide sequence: TGCGCCAGCAGCTTGCTTGAGAGGGGGGAGCAGTTCTTC. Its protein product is CASSLLERGEQFF.

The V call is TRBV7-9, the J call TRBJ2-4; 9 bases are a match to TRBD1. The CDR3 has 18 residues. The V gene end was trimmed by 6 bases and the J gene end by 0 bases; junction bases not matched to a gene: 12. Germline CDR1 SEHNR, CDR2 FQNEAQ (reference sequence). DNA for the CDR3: TGTGCCAGCAGTCCTACCACAGGGGGCGGAATAGCCAAAAACATTCAGTACTTC. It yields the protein CASSPTTGGGIAKNIQYF.

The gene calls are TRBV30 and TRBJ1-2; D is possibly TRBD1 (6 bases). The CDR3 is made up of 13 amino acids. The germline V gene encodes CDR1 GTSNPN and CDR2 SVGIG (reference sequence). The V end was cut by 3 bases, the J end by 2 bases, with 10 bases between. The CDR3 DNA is TGTGCCTGGAGGTGGCAGGGGAACTATGGCTACACCTTC. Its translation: CAWRWQGNYGYTF. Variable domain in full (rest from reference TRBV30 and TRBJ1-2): SQTIHQWPATLVQPVGSPLSLECTVEGTSNPNLYWYRQAAGRGLQLLFYSVGIGQISSEVPQNLSASRPQDRQFILSSKKLLLSDSGFYLCAWRWQGNYGYTFGSGTRLTVV.

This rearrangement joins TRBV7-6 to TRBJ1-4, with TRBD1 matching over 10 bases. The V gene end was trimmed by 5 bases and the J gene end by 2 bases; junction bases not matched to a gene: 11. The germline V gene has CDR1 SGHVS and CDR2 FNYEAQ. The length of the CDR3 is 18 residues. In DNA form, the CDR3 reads TGTGCCAGCAGCCATCATAAGGGACAGGGGAGCACTAATGAAAAACTGTTTTTT. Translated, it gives CASSHHKGQGSTNEKLFF.

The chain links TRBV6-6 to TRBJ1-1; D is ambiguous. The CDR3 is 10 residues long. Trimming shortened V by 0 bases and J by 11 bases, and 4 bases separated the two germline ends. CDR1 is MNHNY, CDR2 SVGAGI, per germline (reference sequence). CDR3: CASSYSRAFF. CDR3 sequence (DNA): TGTGCCAGCAGTTACTCGAGGGCTTTCTTT.

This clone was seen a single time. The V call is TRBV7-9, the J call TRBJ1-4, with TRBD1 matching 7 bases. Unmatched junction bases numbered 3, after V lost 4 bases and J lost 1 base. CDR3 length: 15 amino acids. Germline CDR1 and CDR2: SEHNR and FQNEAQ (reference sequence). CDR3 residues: CASSYRQGTNEKLFF. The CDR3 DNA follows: TGTGCCAGCAGCTACCGACAGGGAACTAATGAAAAACTGTTTTTT.

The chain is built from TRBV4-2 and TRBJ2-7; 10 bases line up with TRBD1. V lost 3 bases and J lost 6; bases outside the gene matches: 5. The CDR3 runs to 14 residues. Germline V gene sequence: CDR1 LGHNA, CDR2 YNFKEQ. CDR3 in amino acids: CASSQGQGRAEQYF. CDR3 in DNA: TGTGCCAGCAGCCAGGGACAGGGGAGGGCCGAGCAGTACTTC.

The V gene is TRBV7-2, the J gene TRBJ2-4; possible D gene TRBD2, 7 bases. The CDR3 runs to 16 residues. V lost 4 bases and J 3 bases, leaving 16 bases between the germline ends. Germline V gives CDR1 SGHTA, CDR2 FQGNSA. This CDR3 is CASSSRGGWGKNIQYF. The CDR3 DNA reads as TGTGCCAGCAGCTCGAGGGGGGGCTGGGGCAAAAACATTCAGTACTTC.

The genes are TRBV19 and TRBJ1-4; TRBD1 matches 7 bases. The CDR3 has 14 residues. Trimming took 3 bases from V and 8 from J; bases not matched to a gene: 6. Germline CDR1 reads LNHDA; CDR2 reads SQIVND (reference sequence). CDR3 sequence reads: CASSIGTDAEKLFF. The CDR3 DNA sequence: TGTGCCAGTAGTATCGGGACAGACGCCGAAAAACTGTTTTTT.